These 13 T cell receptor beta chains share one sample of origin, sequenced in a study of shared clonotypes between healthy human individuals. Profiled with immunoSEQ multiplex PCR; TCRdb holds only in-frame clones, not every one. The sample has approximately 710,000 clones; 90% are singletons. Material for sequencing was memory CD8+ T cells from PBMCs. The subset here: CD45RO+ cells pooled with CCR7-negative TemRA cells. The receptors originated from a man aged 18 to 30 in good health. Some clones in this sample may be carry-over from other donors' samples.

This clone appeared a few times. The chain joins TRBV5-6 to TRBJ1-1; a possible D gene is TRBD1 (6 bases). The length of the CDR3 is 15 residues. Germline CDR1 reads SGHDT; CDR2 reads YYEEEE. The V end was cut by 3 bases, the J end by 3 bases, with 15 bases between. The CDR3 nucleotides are TGTGCCAGCAGCTCAGGACAGTCGATGTACACTGAAGCTTTCTTT. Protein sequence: CASSSGQSMYTEAFF.

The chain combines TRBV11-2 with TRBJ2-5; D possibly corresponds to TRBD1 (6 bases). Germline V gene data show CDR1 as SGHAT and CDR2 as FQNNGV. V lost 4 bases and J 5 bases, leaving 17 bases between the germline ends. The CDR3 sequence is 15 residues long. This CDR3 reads CASSWDNIGSETQYF. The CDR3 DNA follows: TGTGCCAGCAGCTGGGACAATATCGGTTCGGAGACCCAGTACTTC.

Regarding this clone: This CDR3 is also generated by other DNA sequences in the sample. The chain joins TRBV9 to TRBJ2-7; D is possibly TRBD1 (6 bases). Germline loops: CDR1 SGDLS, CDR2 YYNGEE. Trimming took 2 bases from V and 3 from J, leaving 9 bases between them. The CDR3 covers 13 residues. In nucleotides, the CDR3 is TGTGCCAGCAGCGTCGCAGGGGACTACGAGCAGTACTTC. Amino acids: CASSVAGDYEQYF. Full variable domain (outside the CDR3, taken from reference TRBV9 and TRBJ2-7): DSGVTQTPKHLITATGQRVTLRCSPRSGDLSVYWYQQSLDQGLQFLIQYYNGEERAKGNILERFSAQQFPDLHSELNLSSLELGDSALYFCASSVAGDYEQYFGPGTRLTVT.

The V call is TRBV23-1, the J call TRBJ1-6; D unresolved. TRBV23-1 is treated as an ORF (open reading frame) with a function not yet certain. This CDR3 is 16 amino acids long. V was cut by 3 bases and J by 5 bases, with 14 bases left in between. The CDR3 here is CASSHRPEPDNSPLHF. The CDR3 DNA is TGCGCCAGCAGTCACCGACCGGAACCCGATAATTCACCCCTCCACTTT.

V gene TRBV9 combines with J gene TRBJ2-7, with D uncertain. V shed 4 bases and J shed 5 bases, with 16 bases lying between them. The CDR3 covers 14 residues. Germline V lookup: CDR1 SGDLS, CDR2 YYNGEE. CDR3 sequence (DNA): TGTGCCAGCAGCCCGGCCGGGTACCCCAACGAGCAGTACTTC. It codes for CASSPAGYPNEQYF.

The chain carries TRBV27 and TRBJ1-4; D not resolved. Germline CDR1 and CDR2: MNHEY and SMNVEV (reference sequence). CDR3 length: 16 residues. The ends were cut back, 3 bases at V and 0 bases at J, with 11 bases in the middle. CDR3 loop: CASSFFPPPTNEKLFF. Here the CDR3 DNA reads TGTGCCAGCAGTTTTTTCCCCCCTCCAACTAATGAAAAACTGTTTTTT.

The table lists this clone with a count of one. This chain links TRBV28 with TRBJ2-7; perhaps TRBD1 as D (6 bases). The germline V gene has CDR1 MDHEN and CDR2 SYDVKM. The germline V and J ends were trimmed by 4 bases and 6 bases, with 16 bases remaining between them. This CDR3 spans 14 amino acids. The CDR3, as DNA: TGTGCCAGCAGTTATACCATACAGGGTACCGAGCAGTACTTC. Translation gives CASSYTIQGTEQYF.

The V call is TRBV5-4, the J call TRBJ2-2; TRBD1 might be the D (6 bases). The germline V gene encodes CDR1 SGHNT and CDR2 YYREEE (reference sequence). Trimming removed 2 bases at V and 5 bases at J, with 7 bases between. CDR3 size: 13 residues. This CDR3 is CASSFRGTGELFF. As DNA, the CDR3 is TGTGCCAGCAGCTTCAGGGGAACCGGGGAGCTGTTTTTT.

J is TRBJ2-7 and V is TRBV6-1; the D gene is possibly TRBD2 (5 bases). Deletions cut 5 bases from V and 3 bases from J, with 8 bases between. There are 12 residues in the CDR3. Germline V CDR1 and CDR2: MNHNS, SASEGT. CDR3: CASSPRDYEQYF. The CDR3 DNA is TGTGCCAGCAGTCCCCGGGACTACGAGCAGTACTTC.

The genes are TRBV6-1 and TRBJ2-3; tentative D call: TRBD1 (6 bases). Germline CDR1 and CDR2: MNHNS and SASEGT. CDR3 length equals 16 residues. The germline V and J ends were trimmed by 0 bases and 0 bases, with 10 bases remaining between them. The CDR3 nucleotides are TGTGCCAGCAGTGAAGCGGCAGGGGCTAGCACAGATACGCAGTATTTT. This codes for CASSEAAGASTDTQYF.

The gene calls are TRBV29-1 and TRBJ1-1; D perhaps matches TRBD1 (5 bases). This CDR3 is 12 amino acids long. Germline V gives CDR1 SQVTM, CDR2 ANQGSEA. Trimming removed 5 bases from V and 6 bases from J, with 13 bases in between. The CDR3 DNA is TGCAGCGTTCTTGGGGGGTCGCCTGAAGCTTTCTTT. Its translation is CSVLGGSPEAFF.

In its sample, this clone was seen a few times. This CDR3 reads CATSRAGMRGNEQFF. The CDR3 DNA reads TGTGCCACCAGCAGAGCGGGAATGAGGGGCAATGAGCAGTTCTTC. This sequence joins TRBV15 and TRBJ2-1; the D gene could be TRBD1 or TRBD2 (5 bases each). The germline V gene has CDR1 LNHNV and CDR2 YYDKDF (reference sequence). V was pared by 1 base and J by 6 bases, with 13 bases between. The CDR3 loop spans 15 amino acids.

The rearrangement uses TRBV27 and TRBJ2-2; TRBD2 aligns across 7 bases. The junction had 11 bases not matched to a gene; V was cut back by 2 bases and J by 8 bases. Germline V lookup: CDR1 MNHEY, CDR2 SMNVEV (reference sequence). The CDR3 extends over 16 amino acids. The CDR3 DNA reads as TGTGCCAGCAGTTTAGCCGGACTAGTGGTAGGGGGGGAGCTGTTTTTT. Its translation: CASSLAGLVVGGELFF.